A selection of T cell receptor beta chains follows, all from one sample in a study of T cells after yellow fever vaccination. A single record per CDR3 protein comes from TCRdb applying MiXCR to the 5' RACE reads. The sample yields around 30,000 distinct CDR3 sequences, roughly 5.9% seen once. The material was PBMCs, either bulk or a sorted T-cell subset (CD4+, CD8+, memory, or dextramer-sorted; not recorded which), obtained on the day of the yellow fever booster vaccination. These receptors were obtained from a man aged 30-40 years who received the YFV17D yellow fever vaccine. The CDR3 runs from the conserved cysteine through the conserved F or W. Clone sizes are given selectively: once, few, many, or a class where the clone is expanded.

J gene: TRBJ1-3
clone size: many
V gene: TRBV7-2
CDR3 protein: CASSLYLGTSGNTIYF

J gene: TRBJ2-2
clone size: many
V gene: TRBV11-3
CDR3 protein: CASSSGTSGMNTGELFF

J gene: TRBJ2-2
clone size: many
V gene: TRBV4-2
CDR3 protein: CASSQDLRNTGELFF

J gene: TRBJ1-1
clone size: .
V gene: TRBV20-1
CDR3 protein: CSARATGFIAEAFF

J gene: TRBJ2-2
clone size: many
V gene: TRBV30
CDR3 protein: CAWGGLAGGPDTGELFF

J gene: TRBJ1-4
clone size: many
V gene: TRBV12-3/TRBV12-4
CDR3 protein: CASSSRGEKLFF

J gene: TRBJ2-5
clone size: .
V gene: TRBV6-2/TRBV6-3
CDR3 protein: CASSYEAGSQETQYF

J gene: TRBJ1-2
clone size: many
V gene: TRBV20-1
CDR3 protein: CSARTMTGESYGYTF

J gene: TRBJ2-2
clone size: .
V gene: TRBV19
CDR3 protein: CASSGDRVGTGELFF

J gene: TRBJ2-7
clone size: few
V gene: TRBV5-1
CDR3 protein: CASSGGTTRRGREQYF

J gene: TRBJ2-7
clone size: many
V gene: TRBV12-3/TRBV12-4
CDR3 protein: CASSLAGGDSYEQYF

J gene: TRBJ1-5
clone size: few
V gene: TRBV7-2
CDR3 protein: CASSRGQGNQPQHF

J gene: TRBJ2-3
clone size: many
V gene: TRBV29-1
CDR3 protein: CSVDREDTQYF

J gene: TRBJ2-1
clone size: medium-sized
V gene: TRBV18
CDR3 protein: CASSPGEQPRDYNEQFF

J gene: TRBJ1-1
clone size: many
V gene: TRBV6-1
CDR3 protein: CAITQGPNTEAFF

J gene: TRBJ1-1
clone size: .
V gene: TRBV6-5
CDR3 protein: CASSYSALLRQDTEAFF

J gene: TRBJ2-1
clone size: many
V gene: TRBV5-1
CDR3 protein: CASSFGLAYNEQFF

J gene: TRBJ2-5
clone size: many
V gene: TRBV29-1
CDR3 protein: CSVEGYLTGRAETQYF

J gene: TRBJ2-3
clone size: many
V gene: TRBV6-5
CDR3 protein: CATEHGTSTDTQYF

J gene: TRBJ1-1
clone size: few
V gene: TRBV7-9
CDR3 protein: CASSLGMNTEAFF

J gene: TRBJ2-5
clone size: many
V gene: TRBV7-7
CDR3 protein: CASSLAGREQETQYF

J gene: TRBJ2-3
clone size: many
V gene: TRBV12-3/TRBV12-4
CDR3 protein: CASSLYRGSTDTQYF

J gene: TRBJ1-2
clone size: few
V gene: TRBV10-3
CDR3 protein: CAISPGLTNYGYTF

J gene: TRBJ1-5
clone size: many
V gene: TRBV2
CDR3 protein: CATKGGGVNQPQHF

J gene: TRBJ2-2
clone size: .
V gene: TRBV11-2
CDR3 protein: CASRTLQGKNTGELFF

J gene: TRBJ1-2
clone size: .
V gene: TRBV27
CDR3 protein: CASSPRGNYGYTF

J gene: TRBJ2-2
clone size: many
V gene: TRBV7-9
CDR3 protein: CASSPGLAFTGELFF

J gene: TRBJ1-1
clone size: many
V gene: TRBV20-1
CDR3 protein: CSASRGTEAFF

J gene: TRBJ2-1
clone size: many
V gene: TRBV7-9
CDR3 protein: CASSLFRDRDNEQFF

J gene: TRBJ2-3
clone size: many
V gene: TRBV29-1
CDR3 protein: CSVRPYSTDTQYF

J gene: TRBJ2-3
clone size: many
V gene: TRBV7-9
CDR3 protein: CASSFRGYTDTQYF

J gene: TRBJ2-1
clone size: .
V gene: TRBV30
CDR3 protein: CASSKVGNEQFF

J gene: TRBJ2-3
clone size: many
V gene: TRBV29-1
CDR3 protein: CSVEQGADTQYF

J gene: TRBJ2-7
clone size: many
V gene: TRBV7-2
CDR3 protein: CASSITGVTSYEQYF

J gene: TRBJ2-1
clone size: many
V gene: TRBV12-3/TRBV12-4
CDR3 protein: CASSLSASGNEQFF

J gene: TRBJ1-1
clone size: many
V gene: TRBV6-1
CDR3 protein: CASREIGQGAVYTEAFF

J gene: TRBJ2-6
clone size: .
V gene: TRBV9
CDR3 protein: CASSVEQGISGANVLTF

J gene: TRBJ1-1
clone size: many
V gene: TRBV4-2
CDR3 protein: CASSQGDRGATEAFF

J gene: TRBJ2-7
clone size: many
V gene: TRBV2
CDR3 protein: CASSRHRGEGYEQYF

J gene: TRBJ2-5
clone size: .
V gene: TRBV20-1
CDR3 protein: CSAVGGETQYF

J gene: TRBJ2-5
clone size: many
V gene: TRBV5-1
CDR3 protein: CASSSGETQYF

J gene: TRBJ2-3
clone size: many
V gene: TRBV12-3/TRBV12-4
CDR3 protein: CASSYASTATDTQYF

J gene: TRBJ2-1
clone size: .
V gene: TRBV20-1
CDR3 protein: CSASFGIYNEQFF

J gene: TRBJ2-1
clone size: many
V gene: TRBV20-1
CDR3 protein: CSARPTSGLYNEQFF

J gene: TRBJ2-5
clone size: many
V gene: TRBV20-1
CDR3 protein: CSARGIWPAQETQYF

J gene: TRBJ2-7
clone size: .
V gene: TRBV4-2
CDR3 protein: CASSTHRVPEQYF

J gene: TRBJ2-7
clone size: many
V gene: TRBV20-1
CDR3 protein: CSARNSGSYEQYF

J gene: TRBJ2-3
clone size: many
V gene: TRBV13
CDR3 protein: CASSSRGTDTQYF

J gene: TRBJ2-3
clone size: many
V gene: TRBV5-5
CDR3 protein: CASSPPSTDTQYF

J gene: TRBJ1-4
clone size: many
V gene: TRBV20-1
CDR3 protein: CSATGTGNEKLFF

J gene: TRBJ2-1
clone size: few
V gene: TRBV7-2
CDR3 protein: CASSFGLTGEQFF

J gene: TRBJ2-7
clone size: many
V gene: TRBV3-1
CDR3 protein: CASSQSAGGAHEQYF

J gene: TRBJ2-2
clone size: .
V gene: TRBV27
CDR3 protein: CASWGGFNTGELFF

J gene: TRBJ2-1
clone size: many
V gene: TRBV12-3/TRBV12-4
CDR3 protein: CASSLGGYNEQFF

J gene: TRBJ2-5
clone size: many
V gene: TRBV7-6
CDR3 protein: CASSSGGVGETQYF

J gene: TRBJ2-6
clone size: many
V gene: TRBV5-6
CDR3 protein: CASSLLARLAGANVLTF

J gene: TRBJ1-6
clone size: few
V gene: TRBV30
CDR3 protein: CAWAETDNSPLHF

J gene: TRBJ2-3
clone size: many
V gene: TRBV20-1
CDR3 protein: CSASGDGAGTDTQYF

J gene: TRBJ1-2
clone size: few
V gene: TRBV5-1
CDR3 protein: CASSLEQGSIYGYTF

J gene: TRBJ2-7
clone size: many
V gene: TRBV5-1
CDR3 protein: CASSLNLAGKAYEQYF